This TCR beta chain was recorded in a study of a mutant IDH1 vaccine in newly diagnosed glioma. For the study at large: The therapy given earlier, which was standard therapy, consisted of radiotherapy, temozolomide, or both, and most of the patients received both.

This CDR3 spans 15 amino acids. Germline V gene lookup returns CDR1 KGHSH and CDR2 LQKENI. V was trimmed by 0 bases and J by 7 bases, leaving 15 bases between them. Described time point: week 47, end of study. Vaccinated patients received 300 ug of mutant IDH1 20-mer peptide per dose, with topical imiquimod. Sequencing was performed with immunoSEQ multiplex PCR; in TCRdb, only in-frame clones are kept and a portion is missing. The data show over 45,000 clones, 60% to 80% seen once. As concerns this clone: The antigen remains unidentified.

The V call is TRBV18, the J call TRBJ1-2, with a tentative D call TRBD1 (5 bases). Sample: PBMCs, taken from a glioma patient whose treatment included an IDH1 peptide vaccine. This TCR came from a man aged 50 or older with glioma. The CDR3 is CASSPPGRGLGGYTF. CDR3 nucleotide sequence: TGTGCCAGCTCACCACCGGGACGGGGCCTTGGTGGCTACACCTTC.